The entry that follows covers one T cell receptor beta chain sequence. The sample is drawn from a study of T cell changes during pregnancy in multiple sclerosis. Some clones are missing from TCRdb's copy, which holds only in-frame ones; the method was immunoSEQ multiplex PCR. The data contain about 36,000 clones, roughly 91% of them seen just once; the ten biggest clones take up roughly 0.6%. V dropped 5 bases and J dropped 4 bases, with 14 bases sitting between them. Per germline, CDR1 MNHNY and CDR2 SVGAGI (reference sequence). The CDR3 totals 14 residues. The chain couples TRBV6-6 to TRBJ1-2, with TRBD1 as a possible D gene (5 bases). The sequenced sample was CD4+ T cells from peripheral blood mononuclear cells, obtained in the first trimester of pregnancy. The TCR sequence derives from a female donor with multiple sclerosis, enrolled in a pregnancy study. DNA for the CDR3: TGTGCCAGCAGTCCCGGGGGGGAAGGCTATGGCTACACCTTC. As protein: CASSPGGEGYGYTF.